The present entry profiles one T cell receptor (beta chain) with its context. What it recognizes is unknown. This table comes from immunoSEQ multiplex PCR, and its TCRdb copy is limited to in-frame clones, with some not included. The profile covers more than 75,000 clones, with around nine tenths appearing a single time and approximately 0.4% taken by the ten largest. These data come from a study of OX40 agonist ivuxolimab in advanced cancers. Across the whole study: The study gave patients intravenous ivuxolimab at 0.01 to 10 mg/kg every 2 weeks. Having had anti-PD-1, anti-PD-L1 or anti-CTLA-4 therapy before was allowed, and roughly 40% had some.

The V gene's germline CDR1 is MDHEN and CDR2 SYDVKM. The CDR3 extends over 16 amino acids. V shed 5 bases and J 4 bases; nucleotides not matched to a gene: 9. Study results and caveats: Patients with a partial response at 0.1-3.0 mg/kg had among the lowest clonal expansion. Within 6 weeks, CD4+ and CD8+ blood T cells expanded clonally at 0.1 to 3.0 mg/kg.

The sample consisted of CD4+ or CD8+ T cells sorted from blood, taken in a trial of the OX40 agonist ivuxolimab. V gene TRBV28 combines with J gene TRBJ2-1, with 9 bases identical to TRBD2. This clonotype was sampled from an adult with an advanced solid tumor such as melanoma, head and neck, liver or kidney cancer. The CDR3 sequence: CASSGSSGANYNEQFF. The CDR3 nucleotides read TGTGCCAGCAGTGGTTCTAGCGGGGCAAATTACAATGAGCAGTTCTTC.